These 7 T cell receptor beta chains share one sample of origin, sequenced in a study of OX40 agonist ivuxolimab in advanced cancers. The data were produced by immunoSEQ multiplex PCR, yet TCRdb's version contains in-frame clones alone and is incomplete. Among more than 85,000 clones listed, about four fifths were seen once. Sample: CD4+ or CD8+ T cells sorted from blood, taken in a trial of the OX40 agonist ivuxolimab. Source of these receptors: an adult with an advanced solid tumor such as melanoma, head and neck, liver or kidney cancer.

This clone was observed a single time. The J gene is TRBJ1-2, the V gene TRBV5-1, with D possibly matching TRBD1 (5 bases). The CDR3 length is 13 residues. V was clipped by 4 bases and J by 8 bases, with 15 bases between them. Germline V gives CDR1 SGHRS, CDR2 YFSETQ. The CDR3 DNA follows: TGCGCCAGCAGCCCCGCGGGGGGAGTCGGCTACACCTTC. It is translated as CASSPAGGVGYTF.

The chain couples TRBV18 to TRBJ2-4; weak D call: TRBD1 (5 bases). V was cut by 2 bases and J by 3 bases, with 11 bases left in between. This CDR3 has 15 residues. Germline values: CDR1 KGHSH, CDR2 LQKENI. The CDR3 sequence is CASSPRTKSKNIQYF. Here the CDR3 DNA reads TGTGCCAGCTCACCAAGGACAAAGAGCAAAAACATTCAGTACTTC.

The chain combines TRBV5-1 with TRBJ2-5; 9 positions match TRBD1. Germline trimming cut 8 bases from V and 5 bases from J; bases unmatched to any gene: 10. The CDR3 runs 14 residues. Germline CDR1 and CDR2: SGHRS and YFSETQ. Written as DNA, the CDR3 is TGCGCCAGTACTCCCGGGACAGGGTGGGAGACCCAGTACTTC. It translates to CASTPGTGWETQYF.

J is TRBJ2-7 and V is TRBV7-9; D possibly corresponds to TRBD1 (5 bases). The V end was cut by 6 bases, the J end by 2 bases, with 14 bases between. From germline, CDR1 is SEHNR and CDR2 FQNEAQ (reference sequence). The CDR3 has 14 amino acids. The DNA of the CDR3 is TGTGCCAGCAGTCGTCAGGGCTTACCCTACGAGCAGTACTTC. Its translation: CASSRQGLPYEQYF. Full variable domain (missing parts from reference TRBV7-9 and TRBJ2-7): DTGVSQNPRHKITKRGQNVTFRCDPISEHNRLYWYRQTLGQGPEFLTYFQNEAQLEKSRLLSDRFSAERPKGSFSTLEIQRTEQGDSAMYLCASSRQGLPYEQYFGPGTRLTVT.

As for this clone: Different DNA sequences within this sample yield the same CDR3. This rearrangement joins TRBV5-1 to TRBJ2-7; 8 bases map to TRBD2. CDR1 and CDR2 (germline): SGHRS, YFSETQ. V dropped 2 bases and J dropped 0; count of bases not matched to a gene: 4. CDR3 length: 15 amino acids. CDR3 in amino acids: CASSFAGGSSYEQYF. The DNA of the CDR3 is TGCGCCAGCAGCTTCGCGGGGGGAAGCTCCTACGAGCAGTACTTC.

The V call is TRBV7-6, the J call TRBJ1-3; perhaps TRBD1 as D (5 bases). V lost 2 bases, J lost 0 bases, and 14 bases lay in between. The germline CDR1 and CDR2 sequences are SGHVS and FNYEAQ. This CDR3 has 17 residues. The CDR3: CASSLIGTEYSGNTIYF. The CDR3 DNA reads TGTGCCAGCAGCTTAATAGGGACGGAATACTCTGGAAACACCATATATTTT. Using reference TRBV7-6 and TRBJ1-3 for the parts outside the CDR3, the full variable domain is GAGVSQSPRYKVTKRGQDVALRCDPISGHVSLYWYRQALGQGPEFLTYFNYEAQQDKSGLPNDRFSAERPEGSISTLTIQRTEQRDSAMYRCASSLIGTEYSGNTIYFGEGSWLTVV.

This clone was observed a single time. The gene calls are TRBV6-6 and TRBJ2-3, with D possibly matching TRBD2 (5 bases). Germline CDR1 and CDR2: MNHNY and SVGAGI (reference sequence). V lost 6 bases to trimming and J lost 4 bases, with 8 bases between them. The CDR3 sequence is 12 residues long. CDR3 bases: TGTGCCAGCAGGGGGAGCTCAGATACGCAGTATTTT. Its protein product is CASRGSSDTQYF.